The 32 T cell receptor beta chains below all came from one sample that was sequenced in a study of siplizumab effects on memory and regulatory T cells. Produced via immunoSEQ multiplex PCR; TCRdb's table is partial and in-frame only. The table has over 70,000 clones, around 95% seen once; the top ten hold approximately 18%. Source material: CD8+ T cells sorted from blood. These receptors were taken from a human donor in good health.

As regards this clone: This CDR3 is also generated by other DNA sequences in the sample. The CDR3 sequence: CASSGTSGRPDTQYF. The CDR3 DNA reads as TGTGCCAGCAGTGGGACTAGCGGGAGACCAGATACGCAGTATTTT. The chain combines TRBV6-1 with TRBJ2-3, with 13 bases fitting TRBD2. This CDR3 region has 15 residues. The germline gives CDR1 MNHNS, CDR2 SASEGT. V lost 4 bases and J lost 4; bases outside the gene matches: 2.

This chain connects TRBV7-8 to TRBJ1-5; D unclear. Trimming shortened V by 2 bases and J by 5 bases, and 19 bases separated the two germline ends. Germline V gene sequence: CDR1 SGHVS, CDR2 FQNEAQ. The CDR3 has 17 amino acids. The CDR3 protein is CASSLRLTGNGHQPQHF. CDR3 DNA sequence: TGTGCCAGCAGCTTAAGGTTAACGGGTAACGGTCATCAGCCCCAGCATTTT.

The chain joins TRBV14 to TRBJ2-2; no clear D gene. The CDR3 sequence is 13 residues long. The germline V and J ends were trimmed by 4 bases and 7 bases, with 10 bases remaining between them. Germline V gene sequence: CDR1 SGHDN, CDR2 FVKESK. The CDR3 region is CASSLKLGGELFF. The CDR3 DNA reads as TGTGCCAGCAGCCTGAAACTCGGCGGGGAGCTGTTTTTT.

The V gene is TRBV11-2, the J gene TRBJ2-1; 8 positions agree with TRBD2. V was clipped by 5 bases and J by 3 bases; unmatched bases: 9. The CDR3 has 16 residues. CDR1 and CDR2 (germline): SGHAT, FQNNGV. The DNA for the CDR3 is TGTGCCAGCAGCCCCCAGGTTAGCGGGGACTACAATGAGCAGTTCTTC. The encoded protein is CASSPQVSGDYNEQFF.

This clone was recorded only once. The chain employs TRBV5-6 and TRBJ1-1, with a tentative D call TRBD1 (6 bases). Trimming shortened V by 4 bases and J by 5 bases, and 15 bases separated the two germline ends. In germline, CDR1 is SGHDT, CDR2 YYEEEE. This CDR3 is 14 amino acids long. The CDR3 here is CASSLVFRGTEAFF. CDR3 sequence (DNA): TGTGCCAGCAGCCTTGTGTTCAGGGGAACTGAAGCTTTCTTT. The whole variable domain, filled in from reference TRBV5-6 and TRBJ1-1, reads DAGVTQSPTHLIKTRGQQVTLRCSPKSGHDTVSWYQQALGQGPQFIFQYYEEEERQRGNFPDRFSGHQFPNYSSELNVNALLLGDSALYLCASSLVFRGTEAFFGQGTRLTVV.

The chain is built from TRBV6-1 and TRBJ1-5, with a possible D match to TRBD1 (6 bases). The ends were cut back, 3 bases at V and 1 base at J, with 10 bases in the middle. This CDR3 spans 15 amino acids. CDR1 is MNHNS, CDR2 SASEGT, per germline. DNA for the CDR3: TGTGCCAGCAGTGATCGGGGGGCGAGCAATCAGCCCCAGCATTTT. It specifies CASSDRGASNQPQHF.

The chain joins TRBV27 to TRBJ1-2, with a weak D call TRBD1 (5 bases). V was pared by 0 bases and J by 6 bases, with 17 bases between. The CDR3 is 16 residues long. Germline CDR1 and CDR2: MNHEY and SMNVEV (reference sequence). The CDR3 bases are TGTGCCAGCAGTTTATCCCGAAATGGGGCGGATGATGGCTACACCTTC. This gives the protein CASSLSRNGADDGYTF.

The J gene is TRBJ2-1, the V gene TRBV7-3; the match to TRBD2 covers 8 bases. CDR1 SGHTA and CDR2 FQGTGA come from the germline V gene. The length of the CDR3 is 16 residues. The J segment lost 4 bases and the V segment lost 0 bases, leaving 5 bases of the junction unmatched. This CDR3 is CASSLTSSGSYNEQFF. The CDR3 DNA reads TGTGCCAGCAGCTTAACCTCCAGCGGGAGTTACAATGAGCAGTTCTTC.

The V call is TRBV27, the J call TRBJ1-1; maybe TRBD1 (6 bases). V was trimmed by 2 bases and J by 2 bases, leaving 15 bases between them. The CDR3 length is 16 residues. Looked up from germline, CDR1 is MNHEY and CDR2 is SMNVEV (reference sequence). The chain's CDR3 is CASSLVRGGTNTEAFF. The DNA of the CDR3 is TGTGCCAGCAGTTTAGTTAGGGGGGGAACCAACACTGAAGCTTTCTTT.

For the CDR3, the DNA is TGTGCCAGCAGTTCTAGCCGAACCGGGGAGCTGTTTTTT. Protein sequence: CASSSSRTGELFF. J is TRBJ2-2 and V is TRBV6-5; a weak D match, TRBD2 (5 bases). The CDR3 runs 13 residues. Per the germline V gene, CDR1 is MNHEY and CDR2 is SVGAGI. Trimming stripped 4 bases from V and 5 bases from J, with 8 bases between.

The chain joins TRBV9 to TRBJ2-7; D is unresolved. This CDR3 is 14 amino acids long. The V and J ends lost 3 bases and 3 bases respectively, with 13 bases between them. Germline CDR1 reads SGDLS; CDR2 reads YYNGEE. CDR3 bases: TGTGCCAGCAGCGGAACTTATTCCAGCTACGAGCAGTACTTC. Its translation is CASSGTYSSYEQYF.

The J gene is TRBJ2-2, the V gene TRBV9, with 9 positions matching TRBD2. V was pared by 0 bases and J by 2 bases, with 2 bases of the junction left unmatched. Germline V CDR1 and CDR2: SGDLS, YYNGEE. This CDR3 region has 16 residues. CDR3 residues: CASSVVGTSNTGELFF. The DNA of the CDR3 is TGTGCCAGCAGCGTAGTAGGGACTAGCAACACCGGGGAGCTGTTTTTT.

V and J are TRBV18 and TRBJ2-7; 7 positions agree with TRBD1. The CDR3 is 14 amino acids. Germline-derived CDR1 and CDR2 are KGHSH and LQKENI. With 5 bases clipped from V and 3 bases from J, the junction kept 7 bases outside the gene matches. CDR3 in amino acids: CASSEGTVLYEQYF. CDR3 bases: TGTGCCAGCTCAGAAGGGACAGTGCTCTACGAGCAGTACTTC. The entire variable domain, with the rest obtained from reference TRBV18 and TRBJ2-7, is as follows: NAGVMQNPRHLVRRRGQEARLRCSPMKGHSHVYWYRQLPEEGLKFMVYLQKENIIDESGMPKERFSAEFPKEGPSILRIQQVVRGDSAAYFCASSEGTVLYEQYFGPGTRLTVT.

The genes are TRBV7-9 and TRBJ2-2; the D gene could be TRBD1 or TRBD2 (5 bases each). V lost 7 bases, J lost 5 bases, and 8 bases lay in between. CDR1 and CDR2 from the germline V gene are SEHNR and FQNEAQ (reference sequence). The CDR3 has 12 residues. CDR3 DNA sequence: TGTGCCAGCAATGAGGGGACCGGGGAGCTGTTTTTT. Protein sequence: CASNEGTGELFF.

The rearrangement links TRBV7-6 to TRBJ1-2; 7 positions agree with TRBD1. Per germline, CDR1 SGHVS and CDR2 FNYEAQ. This CDR3 region has 16 residues. The ends lost 6 bases at V and 8 bases at J; junction bases unmatched: 18. CDR3 sequence reads: CASREGANPYGSGYTF. The CDR3 nucleotides read TGTGCCAGCAGAGAGGGGGCCAACCCCTATGGTAGCGGCTACACCTTC.

The CDR3 DNA reads as TGTGCCAGCAGGGAATTTCCGGGCAATGAGCAGTTCTTC. Translated: CASREFPGNEQFF. The chain carries TRBV2 and TRBJ2-1; D uncertain. Trimming removed 6 bases from V and 6 bases from J, with 12 bases in between. The CDR3 sequence is 13 residues long. Germline assignment: CDR1 SNHLY and CDR2 FYNNEI.

The rearrangement links TRBV30 to TRBJ2-7, with 7 positions matching TRBD2. In germline, CDR1 is GTSNPN, CDR2 SVGIG (reference sequence). The CDR3 sequence is 18 residues long. The ends lost 0 bases at V and 0 bases at J; junction bases unmatched: 14. The chain's CDR3 is CAWSVGRLGGVSSYEQYF. In DNA, the CDR3 is TGTGCCTGGAGTGTAGGGCGATTGGGGGGGGTAAGCTCCTACGAGCAGTACTTC.

This chain links TRBV19 with TRBJ2-2, with 9 bases lining up with TRBD1. CDR3 length: 15 amino acids. In germline, CDR1 is LNHDA, CDR2 SQIVND (reference sequence). Unmatched junction bases numbered 4, after V lost 5 bases and J lost 3 bases. CDR3 sequence: CASSRWTGDTGELFF. In DNA, the CDR3 is TGTGCCAGTAGTCGGTGGACAGGGGACACCGGGGAGCTGTTTTTT. The entire variable domain, with the rest obtained from reference TRBV19 and TRBJ2-2, is as follows: DGGITQSPKYLFRKEGQNVTLSCEQNLNHDAMYWYRQDPGQGLRLIYYSQIVNDFQKGDIAEGYSVSREKKESFPLTVTSAQKNPTAFYLCASSRWTGDTGELFFGEGSRLTVL.

This chain uses TRBV29-1 with TRBJ2-1; D unresolved. Germline-derived CDR1 and CDR2 are SQVTM and ANQGSEA. The CDR3 extends over 15 amino acids. Deletions cut 3 bases from V and 0 bases from J, with 12 bases between. CDR3 region: CSVDAPGGSYNEQFF. The CDR3 DNA is TGCAGCGTTGACGCCCCGGGCGGCTCCTACAATGAGCAGTTCTTC.

The chain couples TRBV12-5 to TRBJ2-3; possible D gene TRBD2, 5 bases. Trimming shortened V by 3 bases and J by 6 bases, and 13 bases separated the two germline ends. Germline CDR1 LGHNT, CDR2 FRNRAP. CDR3 size: 14 residues. The CDR3 DNA follows: TGTGCTAGTGGTTTAGGCGGGTCGGGGGATACGCAGTATTTT. Its translation is CASGLGGSGDTQYF.

This chain joins TRBV9 and TRBJ2-3; 12 bases are shared with TRBD2. CDR1 and CDR2 from the germline V gene are SGDLS and YYNGEE. The length of the CDR3 is 15 residues. Trimming at V came to 3 bases and at J to 6 bases, leaving 5 bases not matched to a gene. CDR3 sequence: CASSEFLAGGDTQYF. The CDR3 DNA is TGTGCCAGCAGCGAATTTCTAGCGGGAGGGGATACGCAGTATTTT.

This chain connects TRBV7-3 to TRBJ2-2; possible D gene TRBD2, 5 bases. Germline CDR1 SGHTA, CDR2 FQGTGA. The CDR3 has 12 amino acids. Trimming took off 5 bases at V and 8 bases at J, with 9 bases between the two ends. The DNA for the CDR3 is TGTGCCAGCAGCCAGACGGGAGGGGAGCTGTTTTTT. This encodes CASSQTGGELFF.

The V call is TRBV25-1, the J call TRBJ2-2; D remains ambiguous. The CDR3 spans 15 residues. Germline values: CDR1 MGHDK, CDR2 SYGVNS. V lost 3 bases and J lost 7, with 15 bases in between. The CDR3 spells CASSDVYLEDGELFF. For the CDR3, the DNA is TGTGCCAGCAGTGATGTTTATCTAGAGGACGGGGAGCTGTTTTTT.

This clone was counted once. CDR3 coding DNA: TGTGCCAGCAGCTTGAAAGTGGCTGCGAATCAAGAGACCCAGTACTTC. Protein sequence: CASSLKVAANQETQYF. The chain joins TRBV5-6 to TRBJ2-5, with D unclear. The V gene lost 1 base and the J gene lost 2 bases, with 15 bases spanning the gap. Germline V gene lookup returns CDR1 SGHDT and CDR2 YYEEEE. The CDR3 is 16 residues long.

As regards this clone: The junction shows a germline mismatch at one end, possibly a read error. The V and J genes are TRBV7-9 and TRBJ2-7; TRBD1 matches at 7 bases. The CDR3 covers 14 residues. From germline, CDR1 is SEHNR and CDR2 FQNEAQ (reference sequence). The CDR3 DNA is TGTGCCAGCAGCGCCCCGGACAGGTCCTTCGAGCAGTACTTC. Protein product: CASSAPDRSFEQYF.

V usage is TRBV5-1 and J usage is TRBJ2-7, with D perhaps TRBD1 or TRBD2 (5 bases each). The CDR3 loop spans 16 amino acids. V was trimmed by 3 bases and J by 3 bases, leaving 19 bases between them. CDR1 is SGHRS and CDR2 is YFSETQ in the germline V gene. The CDR3 region is CASSSSGTDTIYEQYF. The CDR3 bases are TGCGCCAGCAGCTCCTCCGGGACCGATACTATCTACGAGCAGTACTTC.

This clone was observed a single time. The chain is built from TRBV7-9 and TRBJ1-4, with D hard to call. The CDR3 contains 14 residues. Germline assignment: CDR1 SEHNR and CDR2 FQNEAQ (reference sequence). Trimming cost V 5 bases and J 5 bases, with 12 bases left between them. CDR3: CASSHGGPNEKLFF. The CDR3 DNA reads TGTGCCAGCAGCCATGGAGGACCCAATGAAAAACTGTTTTTT.

This rearrangement joins TRBV29-1 to TRBJ2-7, with 9 positions matching TRBD1. CDR1 is SQVTM, CDR2 ANQGSEA, per germline. The trim removed 6 bases at V and 2 bases at J, leaving 5 bases unmatched. The CDR3 is 13 residues long. The CDR3 region has the DNA TGCAGCGTGGGGACAGGGTCCCCCTACGAGCAGTACTTC. This gives the protein CSVGTGSPYEQYF.

This chain joins TRBV7-9 and TRBJ2-7; D possibly corresponds to TRBD1 (5 bases). V was clipped by 5 bases and J by 5 bases, with 10 bases between them. This CDR3 contains 12 residues. Per germline, CDR1 SEHNR and CDR2 FQNEAQ (reference sequence). DNA for the CDR3: TGTGCCAGCAGCGGGATGGGGCACGAGCAGTACTTC. It codes for CASSGMGHEQYF.

The V and J genes are TRBV5-4 and TRBJ2-1; D may be TRBD2 (5 bases). The ends were cut back, 0 bases at V and 3 bases at J, with 10 bases in the middle. From germline, CDR1 is SGHNT and CDR2 YYREEE (reference sequence). The CDR3 runs to 15 residues. Written as DNA, the CDR3 is TGTGCCAGCAGCTTGGCGGGGTTACTCTACAATGAGCAGTTCTTC. As protein: CASSLAGLLYNEQFF.

This chain uses TRBV27 with TRBJ2-3; possibly TRBD2 for D (6 bases). Germline CDR1 is MNHEY and CDR2 is SMNVEV (reference sequence). The CDR3 is 15 residues long. Trimming pared 2 bases from V and 7 bases from J, leaving 16 bases between. CDR3 bases: TGTGCCAGCAGTTTAATTCAATCGGGGGATCATACGCAGTATTTT. Its translation is CASSLIQSGDHTQYF.

In its sample, this clone was seen once. As DNA, the CDR3 is TGTGCCAGCAGACCATTCGGGCTAGCGGCCTACAATGAGCAGTTCTTC. Amino acid sequence: CASRPFGLAAYNEQFF. The rearrangement links TRBV27 to TRBJ2-1; 7 nucleotides agree with TRBD2. Germline CDR1 reads MNHEY; CDR2 reads SMNVEV (reference sequence). With 6 bases clipped from V and 2 bases from J, the junction kept 10 bases outside the gene matches. CDR3 length: 16 amino acids.